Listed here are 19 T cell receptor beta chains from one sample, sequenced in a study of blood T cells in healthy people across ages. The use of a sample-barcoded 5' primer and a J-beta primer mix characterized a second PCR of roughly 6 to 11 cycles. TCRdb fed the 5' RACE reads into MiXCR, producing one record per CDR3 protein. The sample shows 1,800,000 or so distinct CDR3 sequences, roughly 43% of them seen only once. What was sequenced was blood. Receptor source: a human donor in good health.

The CDR3 here is CATRLRSMNTEAFF. DNA of the CDR3: TGTGCCACCAGGCTGAGAAGCATGAACACTGAAGCTTTCTTT. V and J are TRBV15 and TRBJ1-1, with D uncertain. V shed 6 bases and J shed 0 bases, with 11 bases lying between them. The CDR3 loop spans 14 amino acids. The germline CDR1 and CDR2 sequences are LNHNV and YYDKDF (reference sequence).

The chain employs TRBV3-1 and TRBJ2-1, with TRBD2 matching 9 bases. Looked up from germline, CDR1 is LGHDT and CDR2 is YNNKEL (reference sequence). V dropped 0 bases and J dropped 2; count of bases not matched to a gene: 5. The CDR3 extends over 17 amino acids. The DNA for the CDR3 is TGTGCCAGCAGCCAAGAAGCGGGGGGCCTACCCTACAATGAGCAGTTCTTC. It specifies CASSQEAGGLPYNEQFF.

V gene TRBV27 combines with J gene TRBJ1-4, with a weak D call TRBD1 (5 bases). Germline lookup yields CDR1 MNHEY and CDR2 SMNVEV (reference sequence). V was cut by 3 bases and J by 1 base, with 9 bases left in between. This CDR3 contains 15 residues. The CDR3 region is CASSFLGGTNEKLFF. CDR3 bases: TGTGCCAGCAGTTTTCTGGGGGGAACTAATGAAAAACTGTTTTTT.

The CDR3 sequence: CASSLGPATSYEQYF. In DNA form, the CDR3 reads TGCGCCAGCAGCTTAGGACCCGCCACCTCATACGAGCAGTACTTC. V gene TRBV5-1 combines with J gene TRBJ2-5, with D unresolved. The assigned J gene may be wrong: the sequence end matches TRBJ2-7 better. This CDR3 is 15 amino acids long. Germline loops: CDR1 SGHRS, CDR2 YFSETQ.

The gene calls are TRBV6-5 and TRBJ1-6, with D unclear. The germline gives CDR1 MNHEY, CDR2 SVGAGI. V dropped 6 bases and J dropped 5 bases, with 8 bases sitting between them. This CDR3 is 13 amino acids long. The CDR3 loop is CASRVFNNSPLHF. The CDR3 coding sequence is TGTGCCAGCAGGGTCTTCAATAATTCACCCCTCCACTTT.

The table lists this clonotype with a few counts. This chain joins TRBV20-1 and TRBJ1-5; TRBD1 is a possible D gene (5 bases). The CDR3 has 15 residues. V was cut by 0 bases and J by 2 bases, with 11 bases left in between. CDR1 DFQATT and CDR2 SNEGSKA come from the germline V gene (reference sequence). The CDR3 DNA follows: TGCAGTGCTAGAGACCCGCAGGGTGGCAATCAGCCCCAGCATTTT. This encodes CSARDPQGGNQPQHF.

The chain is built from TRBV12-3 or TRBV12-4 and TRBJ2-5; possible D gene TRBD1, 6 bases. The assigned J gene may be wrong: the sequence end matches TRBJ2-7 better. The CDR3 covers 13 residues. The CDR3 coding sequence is TGTGCCAGCAGTCAGGGGCACAACTACGAGCAGTACTTC. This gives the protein CASSQGHNYEQYF.

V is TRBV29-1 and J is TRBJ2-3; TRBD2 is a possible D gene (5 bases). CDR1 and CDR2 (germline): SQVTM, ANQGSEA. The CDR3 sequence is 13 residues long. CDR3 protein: CGGSRVSTDTQYF. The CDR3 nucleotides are TGCGGAGGAAGTCGAGTTAGCACAGATACGCAGTATTTT.

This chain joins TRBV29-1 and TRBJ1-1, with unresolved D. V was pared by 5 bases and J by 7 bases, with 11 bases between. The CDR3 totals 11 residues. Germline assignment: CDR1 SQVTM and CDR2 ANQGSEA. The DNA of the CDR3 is TGCAGCGTTCAGGTTCAAGTTGAAGCTTTCTTT. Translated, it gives CSVQVQVEAFF.

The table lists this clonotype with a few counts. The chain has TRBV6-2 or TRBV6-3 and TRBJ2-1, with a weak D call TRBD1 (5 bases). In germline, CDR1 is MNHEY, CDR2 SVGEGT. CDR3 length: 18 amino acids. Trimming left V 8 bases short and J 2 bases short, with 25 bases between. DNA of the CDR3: TGTGCCAGCCGGACACCAACAGGCAACCGGGCCCCCTACAATGAGCAGTTCTTC. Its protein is CASRTPTGNRAPYNEQFF.

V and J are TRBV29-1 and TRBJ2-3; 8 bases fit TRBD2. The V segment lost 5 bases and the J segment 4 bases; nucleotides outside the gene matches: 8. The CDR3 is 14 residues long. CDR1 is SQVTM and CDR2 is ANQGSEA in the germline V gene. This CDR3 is CSVSAGGVPDTQYF. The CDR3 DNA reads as TGCAGCGTTAGTGCGGGGGGCGTCCCAGATACGCAGTATTTT.

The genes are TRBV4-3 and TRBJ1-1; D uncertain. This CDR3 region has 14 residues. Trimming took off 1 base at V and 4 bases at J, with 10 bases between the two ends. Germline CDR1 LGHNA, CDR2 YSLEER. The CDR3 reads CASSQGMGITEAFF. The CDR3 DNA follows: TGCGCCAGCAGCCAAGGTATGGGGATCACTGAAGCTTTCTTT.

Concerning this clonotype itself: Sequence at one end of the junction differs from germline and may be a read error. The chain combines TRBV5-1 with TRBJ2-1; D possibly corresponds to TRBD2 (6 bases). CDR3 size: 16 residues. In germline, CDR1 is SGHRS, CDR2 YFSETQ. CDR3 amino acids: CAGSLGGIAFKDEQFF. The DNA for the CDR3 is TGCGCCGGCAGCTTGGGAGGCATAGCCTTCAAGGATGAGCAGTTCTTC.

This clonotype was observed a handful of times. Here the CDR3 DNA reads TGTGCCAGCAGCTTAGTAGGTCAGGCTAACTATGGCTACACCTTC. Translated, it gives CASSLVGQANYGYTF. V gene TRBV7-2 combines with J gene TRBJ1-2, with no clear D. Germline CDR1 is SGHTA and CDR2 is FQGNSA. V gave up 1 base and J gave up 0 bases, with 9 bases separating them. This CDR3 is 15 amino acids long.

The CDR3 is CASSQFNSNQPQHF. The DNA of the CDR3 is TGCGCCAGCAGCCAATTCAACAGCAATCAGCCCCAGCATTTT. The rearrangement links TRBV4-1 to TRBJ1-5; D unclear. The V gene lost 2 bases and the J gene lost 1 base, with 6 bases spanning the gap. Germline CDR1 is MGHRA and CDR2 is YSYEKL. The CDR3 runs 14 residues.

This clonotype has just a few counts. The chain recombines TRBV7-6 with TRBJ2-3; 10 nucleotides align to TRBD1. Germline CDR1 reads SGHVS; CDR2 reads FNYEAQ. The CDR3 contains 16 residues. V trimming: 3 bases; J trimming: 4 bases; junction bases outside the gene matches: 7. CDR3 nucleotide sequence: TGTGCCAGCAGCTTGGGACAGGGGTATTTGGCAGATACGCAGTATTTT. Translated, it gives CASSLGQGYLADTQYF.

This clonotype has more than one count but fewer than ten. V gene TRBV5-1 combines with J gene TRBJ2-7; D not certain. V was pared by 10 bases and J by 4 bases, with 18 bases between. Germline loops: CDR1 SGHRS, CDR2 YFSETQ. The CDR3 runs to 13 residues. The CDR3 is CARPRHRKYEQYF. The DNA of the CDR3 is TGCGCCCGCCCCCGCCACCGCAAGTACGAGCAGTACTTC.

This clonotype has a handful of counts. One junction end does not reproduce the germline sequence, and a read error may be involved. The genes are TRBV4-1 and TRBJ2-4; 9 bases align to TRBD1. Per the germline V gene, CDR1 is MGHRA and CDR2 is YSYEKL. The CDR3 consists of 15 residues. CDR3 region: CASSPPGQGFGIQYF. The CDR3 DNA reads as TGTGCCAGCAGTCCTCCGGGACAGGGTTTTGGCATTCAGTACTTC.

The CDR3 spells CASSYRGGRGPEAFF. The CDR3 DNA reads as TGTGCCAGCAGTTACAGGGGTGGCAGGGGTCCTGAAGCTTTCTTT. The V and J genes are TRBV6-6 and TRBJ1-1; a weak D match, TRBD1 (6 bases). V was trimmed by 2 bases and J by 6 bases, leaving 16 bases between them. CDR1 is MNHNY, CDR2 SVGAGI, per germline (reference sequence). The CDR3 has 15 residues.